This T cell receptor (beta chain) was retrieved from a study of T cell repertoires in cytomegalovirus infection. Study-wide background: Epitope selection comprised recently identified HLA-C-restricted CMV epitopes and well-studied HLA-B-restricted CMV epitopes. Indicated by public TCR beta signatures were CMV infection and matching HLA type.

TCRdb re-called the reads with MiXCR, one entry per CDR3 protein. The sample holds approximately 730,000 distinct CDR3 sequences, just under 30% seen once. A remark on this clonotype: Antigen specificity is unknown.

Per the germline V gene, CDR1 is LGHNA and CDR2 is YSLEER. The CDR3 runs to 14 residues. V was shortened by 2 bases and J by 3 bases, with 7 bases between the two germline ends. Overall study findings and caveats: Summed frequency of public TCR beta families distinguished CMV carriers with the relevant HLA. Dominating the ex vivo response were TCR beta clonotypes that were CMV-specific and HLA-C-restricted.

The chain joins TRBV4-3 to TRBJ2-2; D is possibly TRBD1 (5 bases). The receptor was derived from a human donor in good health (CMV status not recorded). Some clones in this sample may be carry-over from other donors' samples. The source was cultured CD8+ T cells from PBMCs, collected from culture after CMV antigen stimulation. The CDR3 DNA reads as TGCGCCAGCAGCCAATCAGGGTACACCGGGGAGCTGTTTTTT. Protein product: CASSQSGYTGELFF.